A selection of T cell receptor beta chains follows, all from one sample in a study of cytomegalovirus exposure and HLA in healthy donors. The assay was immunoSEQ multiplex PCR, and TCRdb's table has in-frame clones only and misses some. In the table there are more than 150,000 clones, 80% to 90% of which are singletons. Sequencing used PBMCs. The source is a man aged 18 to 30 in good health and CMV-seropositive. Both conserved end residues are part of each CDR3.

v_call	j_call	cdr3_length	cdr3_aa
TRBV29-1	TRBJ2-2	12	CSGREGTGELFF
TRBV18	TRBJ1-5	15	CASSPGTGGPQPQHF
TRBV2	TRBJ1-5	14	CAAKRGISNQPQHF
TRBV18	TRBJ2-5	16	CASSPPRREGMETQYF
TRBV19	TRBJ2-5	16	CASNEGGLVGPETQYF
TRBV5-1	-	14	CASGPGTSGYEQYF
TRBV21-1	TRBJ1-4	15	CASSRPGQGREKLFF
TRBV6-1	TRBJ1-6	15	CASSEVGPHQGALHF
TRBV5-1	TRBJ2-3	17	CASSLIQGLAGTDTQYF
TRBV9	TRBJ2-7	14	CASSVNSFLDEQYF
TRBV6-5	TRBJ2-7	13	CASSYSEGYEQYF
TRBV18	TRBJ2-4	14	CASSPPQGGNIQYF
TRBV7-6	TRBJ2-3	14	CASSLRGPTDTQYF
TRBV5-4	TRBJ1-1	16	CASSPEQGGWNTEAFF
TRBV5-1	TRBJ2-1	16	CASSLDTRASYNEQFF
TRBV30	TRBJ2-3	13	CAGDRGSTDTQYF
TRBV13	TRBJ2-2	13	CASSQHATGELFF
TRBV9	TRBJ2-2	13	CASSVGSTGELFF
TRBV4-1	TRBJ2-1	15	CASSQRETKWGEQFF
TRBV4-1	TRBJ2-3	15	CASSQRQGASDTQYF
TRBV6-5	TRBJ1-1	14	CASSLQGWGTEAFF
TRBV19	TRBJ2-5	16	CASSIGTSGAQETQYF
TRBV10-3	TRBJ1-2	13	CAISEGALTGYTF
TRBV7-2	TRBJ2-5	15	CASSLEGGAVETQYF
TRBV5-4	TRBJ1-2	12	CASSRRQYGYTF
TRBV5-4	TRBJ2-5	12	CASSLPQETQYF
TRBV6-6	TRBJ2-7	14	CASSYPTGAYEQYF
TRBV5-6	TRBJ1-2	14	CASTGQPALYGYTF
TRBV19	TRBJ1-1	14	CASSVQGISTEAFF
TRBV9	TRBJ2-5	14	CASSAAGGQETQYF
TRBV19	TRBJ1-6	15	CASSIQGGRNSPLHF
TRBV4-1	TRBJ2-2	13	CASSQEAAGELFF
TRBV21-1	TRBJ1-5	17	CASSKVVVREADQPQHF
TRBV5-1	TRBJ2-5	15	CASSPGLAGSETQYF
TRBV19	TRBJ1-1	17	CASSIEISQNSDTEAFF
TRBV7-9	TRBJ2-3	15	CASSLAGGLADTQYF
TRBV4-3	TRBJ1-4	17	CASSQDHMTGWDEKLFF
TRBV14	TRBJ1-4	15	CASSPRGGTNEKLFF
TRBV4-1	TRBJ2-7	15	CASSQPGLAGLEQYF
TRBV9	TRBJ2-1	17	CASSVALAGGPGDEQFF
TRBV19	TRBJ2-5	15	CASSYVFRVSETQYF
TRBV19	TRBJ2-3	24	CASSIGRTGGEFPTNSDLTDTQYF
TRBV5-1	TRBJ1-4	17	CASSTGTGLTTNEKLFF
TRBV2	TRBJ2-5	13	CASSDRYGVTQYF
TRBV9	TRBJ2-3	14	CASSESVNRDTQYF
TRBV9	TRBJ1-4	18	CASSGSPGTGPHNEKLFF
TRBV13	TRBJ1-4	13	CASSTGGLEKLFF
TRBV12-5	TRBJ2-3	13	CASGGISTDTQYF
TRBV7-8	TRBJ1-1	14	CASSTPGPNTEAFF
TRBV2	TRBJ2-1	15	CASSEEASAYNEQFF